This TCR beta chain comes out of a study of cytomegalovirus exposure and HLA in healthy donors (dated by TCRdb to the late 2010s). Regarding the complete study: An earlier analysis of roughly 500 of the donors reported around 280 Gb of sequence data and 117 million unique TCR beta sequences obtained from around 190 million T cells. Roughly 300 gigabases of sequencing data and around 85 million unique TCR sequences made up an early release that covered 500 to 650 HLA-typed donors. Among the 398 genotyped donors, about 83% belonged to the genetic ancestry cluster associated with self-reported Caucasian donors. The study aimed to test whether cataloging public T cell receptors could reveal signatures of past pathogen exposure. The T cell repertoires of 700 or so subjects were profiled by immunosequencing and related to cytomegalovirus serostatus. Besides the first cohort of roughly 640 subjects, a separate validation cohort made up of roughly 120 different subjects was used. To predict cytomegalovirus infection status, the study combined high-throughput TCR immunosequencing, statistical association of individual TCRs with disease status, and machine learning. To study patterns of TCR occurrence, a later analysis re-analyzed previously published TCR beta repertoires from several hundred donors and added high-resolution HLA genotyping. Rather than drawing on any new phenotypic data, the later analysis identified candidate immune exposures from TCR beta sequences and the way those sequences occurred across donors. To decide whether each TCR beta V gene segment behaved as functional or pseudogenic, an earlier analysis of several hundred of the donors relied on high-throughput TCR beta sequencing. Donor age, sex, ethnicity and CMV serostatus were compiled together with the repertoire data. A later genetic analysis used genome-wide SNP genotypes for about three fifths of the 666 donors, treating that subset as a discovery cohort. All discovery cohort repertoires had been generated using a single sequencing platform. HLA typing covered class I and class II loci at four-digit resolution. Typing coverage differed by locus: A, B, C, DRB1 and DQB1 were typed in roughly 620-630 donors, DQA1 in 522, DPA1 in around 610, and DPB1 in roughly 450. Roughly 5 DR-DQ haplotypes were handled as single units for association and clustering because linkage in the cohort was strong. Among around 400 genotyped donors of the cohort, an average of around 240,000 unique TCR beta nucleotide sequences was sequenced per donor, of which about 19% were non-productive.

Libraries were built with the immunoSEQ multiplex PCR assay. A mixture of 60 forward primers for TCR Vbeta segments and 13 reverse primers for TCR Jbeta segments was used in the multiplex PCR. The CDR3 region of rearranged TCR beta genes was amplified from genomic DNA by a multiplex PCR assay. On the Illumina HiSeq System, the amplified TCR beta libraries were sequenced as 87-base-pair reads. Under the source paper's analysis protocol: In a later analysis, about 80 million unique TCR beta chains were counted across the 500 to 850 repertoires, and around 10 million of these chains were shared by at least two donors. Raw reads were error-corrected and collapsed into unique sequences with a nearest-neighbor algorithm that merged closely related sequences to remove PCR and sequencing errors. Alignment of CDR3 sequences to IMGT reference sequences was used to assign V, D and J gene segments. For a sequence to be retained, a match of at least six nucleotides to both a V gene segment and a J gene segment was required. A rearrangement counted as productive if the CDR3 had no stop codons and remained in frame with V and J, and every other rearrangement counted as non-productive. CDR3 was defined according to IMGT convention as the region running from the second conserved V-encoded cysteine to the conserved J-encoded phenylalanine. The earlier analysis of some 580 of the donors excluded any sequence lacking an unambiguous match to a single V gene segment. An earlier analysis of 587 of the donors called V segments functional above 56.7% productive rearrangements and segregating when the between-donor standard deviation exceeded 5%. To diagnose cytomegalovirus status from the catalog of TCR beta chain sequences, a statistical classification framework was built. In a later analysis, V and J genes were assigned by comparing TCR nucleotide sequences against IMGT/GENE-DB human TR gene sequences. In a later analysis, CDR3 sequences and most-parsimonious VDJ recombination scenarios were assigned using the TCRdist pipeline. In a later analysis, each TCR beta chain was defined by its CDR3 amino acid sequence together with its V-gene family, and reads without a unique V-gene family were excluded. A later analysis removed nearly 600 highly shared, low-generation-probability nucleotide sequences to deal with suspected cross-contamination and a sequencing artifact. For each public chain, a later analysis derived a clonal expansion index from normalized ranks of inferred template counts within each repertoire. In a later analysis, generation probabilities were computed with a VDJ recombination model fitted to out-of-frame rearrangements, and the resulting probabilities were checked against IGoR. Hypergeometric tests were used in a later analysis to score TCR-TCR, TCR-HLA and TCR-CMV co-occurrence, with a repertoire-size bias correction applied to the TCR pairs. False discovery rates were estimated in a later analysis by permuting HLA or CMV assignments 20 times. In a later analysis, co-occurring TCRs were grouped using DBSCAN, and TCRdist sequence similarity was added for clustering within HLA-allele-positive subsets. Repertoires with fewer than 30,000 or more than 120,000 public chains, plus five repertoires with anomalous nucleotide sharing, were excluded from co-occurrence clustering. Entries here come from immuneACCESS through TCRdb and include only in-frame sequences with V and J called. Some clones fail to appear in such tables; in the studies checked, an unresolved V gene covers under half of the shortfall, and the cause of the remainder is unknown. D and trimming were read from the DNA, whereas the V and J calls and clone size are those reported in that table. This sample comprises under 250,000 clones, roughly 80% of them detected only once. The ten top clones hold 1.7% of the sample.

The cohort was made up of 500 to 800 healthy bone marrow donors. At the time of sampling, all cohort members were nominally healthy, though unrecorded immune exposures were likely present. The donor was CMV seronegative and was included in the group of 352 seronegative cohort members. Each donor provided a peripheral blood sample, and peripheral blood mononuclear cells were used for TCR beta sequencing. Genomic DNA extraction from the blood cell samples was performed with the Qiagen DNeasy Blood Extraction Kit. The paper as a whole reports these results and caveats: Sequencing depth was assumed to be roughly uniform across donors in the presence/absence analyses, though that assumption may not hold. Because some donors lacked HLA typing at each locus, the association tests relied only on the typed subset. In an earlier analysis of fewer than 700 of the donors, most TCR beta V segments appeared in productive rearrangements about 87% or about 30% of the time, broadly matching IMGT annotations. This cohort had only TCR beta chains sequenced, and the lack of alpha or paired-chain data limited which features could be detected. Across donors, most TCR sequences were observed very rarely, whereas some public TCRs were present in many individuals. According to a later analysis, TCR association rates differed among HLA loci, with DRB1 alleles showing the most associated TCRs and HLA-C alleles showing the fewest. In vitro tests confirmed that a few of the cytomegalovirus-associated TCR beta chains recognize cytomegalovirus antigens. V-gene and J-gene trimming of TCR beta chains was associated with a missense DCLRE1C variant in a later genetic analysis, and the association was replicated in an independent cohort. Correlated functional status among segregating V segments might reflect linkage disequilibrium, but an unknown experimental factor could not be ruled out. The earlier analysis of 587 of the donors excluded about 16 rarely observed V segments, including chromosome 9 orphons, because counts were too low. According to a later genetic analysis, donors in an Asian-associated ancestry cluster had fewer N-insertions in productive TCRs than the approximately 670-donor mean. Some IMGT-functional V segments, including TRBV6-2 and TRBV6-3, could not be distinguished by the 87-base-pair reads and were therefore excluded. A total of around 150 TCR beta chains were listed by the study as associated with cytomegalovirus. A group of highly shared sequence variants was considered likely to be a technical artifact of the sequencing pipeline. A later analysis reported that several top co-occurrence clusters appeared linked to parvovirus B19, influenza, CMV and Epstein-Barr virus. Strong co-occurrence of HLA alleles, especially DR and DQ, made assigning TCR associations to individual alleles difficult. CMV serostatus was the only immune exposure information available for the cohort. According to a later analysis, most CMV-associated TCR beta chains appeared to be HLA-restricted, and the HLA associations seemed to be driven largely by CMV exposure. Specific HLA alleles were associated with around 18,000 TCR beta sequences at a false discovery rate of 0.05 in a later analysis. The authors suggested that the approach could potentially be generalized to other disease states and immunological phenotypes. A further reported finding was that TCR beta sequences accurately predicted the HLA-A and HLA-B alleles for most subjects in the first cohort. In a later analysis, HLA-associated TCR beta chains showed more clonal expansion and lower generation probabilities than non-associated chains that were equally common. Cytomegalovirus status was reported to be diagnosed by the classifier with high specificity and sensitivity in both the original and validation cohorts.

The CDR3 spans 16 residues, from the cysteine through the phenylalanine. Only the CDR3 part of the read is kept: 48 bases, read in frame from the first base. CDR1 is given as KGHSH and CDR2 as LQKENI, both from the germline V gene. Trimming accounts for 6 bases at V and 3 bases at J, while the number of junction bases matched to no gene is 10. About this clone: Its antigen remains unidentified. There are no base qualities to consult, and no much larger clone falls within one base.

The sequence was obtained from a man in his fifties in good health and CMV-seronegative. In this chain, TRBV18 is recombined with TRBJ1-5; TRBD1 lines up with 8 middle nucleotides. Sequences were obtained from PBMCs. In nucleotide form, the sequence is TGTGCCAGCTCGAGCCCAGGACAGGGCAACAATCAGCCCCAGCATTTT. It encodes CASSSPGQGNNQPQHF.